These 21 T cell receptor beta chains came from one sample sequenced in a study of blood T cells in healthy people across ages (dated by TCRdb to the mid-2010s). Library generation was performed with 5' RACE. Sequencing relied on an Illumina HiSeq 2500. A second PCR of about 7 to 12 cycles was run with a J-beta primer mix and a sample-barcoded 5' primer. Through fastp at Q25 and MiXCR, TCRdb rebuilt clones from the public reads, retaining in-frame beta chains. Rows merge per CDR3 protein into single entries with the most common DNA and genes. The sample records over 700,000 distinct CDR3 sequences, around half of which are singletons. Together, the top ten hold 40% to 50% of the sample. The sequenced sample consisted of blood. All receptors come from a man of 80 years or more in good health.

The rearrangement uses TRBV20-1 and TRBJ2-3; 7 nucleotides match TRBD2. The germline CDR1 and CDR2 sequences are DFQATT and SNEGSKA (reference sequence). Trimming removed 8 bases from V and 0 bases from J; junction bases left unmatched: 8. There are 14 residues in the CDR3. DNA of the CDR3: TGCAGTACCCATCTAGCGGATAGCACAGATACGCAGTATTTT. Its translation: CSTHLADSTDTQYF.

The rearrangement links TRBV18 to TRBJ2-7; 10 bases match TRBD1. The closer fit of TRBJ2-5 to the DNA end suggests the J call may be wrong. This CDR3 comprises 15 residues. Germline V gene sequence: CDR1 KGHSH, CDR2 LQKENI. CDR3 in DNA: TGTGCCAGCTCACACGGGACAGGGGATAAAGAGACCCAGTACTTC. As protein: CASSHGTGDKETQYF.

This clonotype turned up a few times. The rearrangement uses TRBV20-1 and TRBJ1-2; D is unclear. The CDR3 is 15 residues long. Trimming removed 4 bases from V and 4 bases from J, with 19 bases in between. CDR1 and CDR2 from the germline V gene are DFQATT and SNEGSKA (reference sequence). CDR3 in DNA: TGCAGTGCTACCCGGTCCGGCAGCTTGGGCTATGGCTACACCTTC. Translated: CSATRSGSLGYGYTF.

The chain uses TRBV3-1 and TRBJ2-7; 10 bases match TRBD1. The CDR3 sequence is 16 residues long. V was pared by 7 bases and J by 1 base, with 10 bases of the junction left unmatched. The germline V gene has CDR1 LGHDT and CDR2 YNNKEL (reference sequence). The CDR3 DNA is TGTGCCAGCACCCGAGGGACAGGGGCGCAATCCTACGAGCAGTACTTC. Translation: CASTRGTGAQSYEQYF.

This clonotype was observed a handful of times. This chain's CDR3 is CASSSGSLGYTF. The CDR3 bases are TGTGCCAGCAGCTCCGGGTCTCTCGGCTACACCTTC. The V gene is TRBV7-9, the J gene TRBJ1-2; D gene unclear. The length of the CDR3 is 12 residues. Germline V lookup: CDR1 SEHNR, CDR2 FQNEAQ (reference sequence). Trimming pared 4 bases from V and 8 bases from J, leaving 11 bases between.

In its sample, this clonotype was seen many times. The chain joins TRBV9 to TRBJ2-5, with D perhaps matching TRBD1 (6 bases). Deletions cut 2 bases from V and 1 base from J, with 12 bases between. The CDR3 extends over 15 amino acids. Germline V CDR1 and CDR2: SGDLS, YYNGEE. The CDR3 protein is CASSVAAGVQETQYF. The CDR3 DNA sequence: TGTGCCAGCAGCGTTGCCGCAGGGGTCCAAGAGACCCAGTACTTC.

The chain uses TRBV5-1 and TRBJ2-2; D is ambiguous. Per the germline V gene, CDR1 is SGHRS and CDR2 is YFSETQ. V dropped 2 bases and J dropped 1 base, with 9 bases sitting between them. There are 15 residues in the CDR3. The CDR3 region has the DNA TGCGCCAGCAGCTTTGGGCGTCTGAACACCGGGGAGCTGTTTTTT. Residues: CASSFGRLNTGELFF.

The CDR3 sequence is CASRRRESNEQFF. The CDR3 DNA sequence: TGTGCCAGCAGAAGGAGGGAGAGCAATGAGCAGTTCTTC. This chain links TRBV14 with TRBJ2-1; D might be TRBD2 (6 bases). V lost 6 bases and J 6 bases, leaving 12 bases between the germline ends. Germline-derived CDR1 and CDR2 are SGHDN and FVKESK. The CDR3 is made up of 13 amino acids. Supplemented by reference TRBV14 and TRBJ2-1, the full variable domain reads EAGVTQFPSHSVIEKGQTVTLRCDPISGHDNLYWYRRVMGKEIKFLLHFVKESKQDESGMPNNRFLAERTGGTYSTLKVQPAELEDSGVYFCASRRRESNEQFFGPGTRLTVL.

The rearrangement joins TRBV20-1 to TRBJ2-5, with a possible D match to TRBD2 (5 bases). The J call may be faulty, since TRBJ2-7 better matches the DNA end. The germline CDR1 and CDR2 sequences are DFQATT and SNEGSKA (reference sequence). The CDR3 has 12 amino acids. CDR3 sequence (DNA): TGCAGTGGAGGGCTAGAAGTTGACGAGCAGTACTTC. Translated: CSGGLEVDEQYF.

V gene TRBV7-2 combines with J gene TRBJ1-2; D might be TRBD1 (5 bases). The V gene's germline CDR1 is SGHTA and CDR2 FQGNSA. The V end lost 3 bases, the J end lost 3 bases, and 11 bases lay between the germline ends. The CDR3 contains 14 residues. The CDR3 loop reads CASSFQGSYYGYTF. CDR3 DNA: TGTGCCAGCAGCTTTCAGGGTTCCTACTATGGCTACACCTTC.

The rearrangement links TRBV2 to TRBJ2-5, with 11 bases fitting TRBD1. The CDR3 is 16 amino acids. J lost 9 bases, V lost 5 bases, and 14 bases had no gene match. Germline CDR1 and CDR2: SNHLY and FYNNEI. CDR3 nucleotides: TGTGCCAGCAGTCGGACAGGGGGCCTAGGACTTGTGGCCCAGTACTTC. It yields the protein CASSRTGGLGLVAQYF.

Points on this clonotype: An end of the junction does not agree with germline; a read error may underlie this. The chain couples TRBV28 to TRBJ2-7; perhaps D is TRBD1 or TRBD2 (6 bases each). Germline loops: CDR1 MDHEN, CDR2 SYDVKM. This CDR3 has 16 residues. The CDR3 DNA sequence: TGTACCAGCAGCCCCTGGGGGGCAACAGGTTCCTACGAGCAGTACTTC. Translation: CTSSPWGATGSYEQYF. Filled out from reference TRBV28 and TRBJ2-7, the complete variable domain reads DVKVTQSSRYLVKRTGEKVFLECVQDMDHENMFWYRQDPGLGLRLIYFSYDVKMKEKGDIPEGYSVSREKKERFSLILESASTNQTSMYLCTSSPWGATGSYEQYFGPGTRLTVT.

This chain joins TRBV7-2 and TRBJ2-7; D is perhaps TRBD2 (6 bases). This CDR3 region has 12 residues. CDR1 is SGHTA and CDR2 is FQGNSA in the germline V gene. Trimming took 3 bases from V and 11 from J, leaving 14 bases between them. CDR3: CASSLGLRAEYF. Written as DNA, the CDR3 is TGTGCCAGCAGCTTGGGACTGCGAGCAGAGTACTTC.

The rearrangement uses TRBV12-3 or TRBV12-4 and TRBJ2-4, with D uncertain. The length of the CDR3 is 17 residues. Trimming took off 3 bases at V and 0 bases at J, with 15 bases between the two ends. The CDR3 nucleotides read TGTGCCAGCAGTTTCATCGGCAGGACCCTAGCCAAAAACATTCAGTACTTC. This codes for CASSFIGRTLAKNIQYF.

This sequence joins TRBV5-1 and TRBJ2-7, with 12 bases identical to TRBD2. This CDR3 is 16 amino acids long. The V gene's germline CDR1 is SGHRS and CDR2 YFSETQ. Trimming cost V 4 bases and J 0 bases; bases outside gene matches: 5. This CDR3 reads CASSKMTSGSSYEQYF. Written as DNA, the CDR3 is TGCGCCAGCAGCAAGATGACTAGCGGGAGCTCCTACGAGCAGTACTTC.

This chain links TRBV5-1 with TRBJ2-7; 8 positions agree with TRBD1. CDR3 size: 15 residues. V trimming: 4 bases; J trimming: 2 bases; junction bases outside the gene matches: 8. CDR1 and CDR2 (germline): SGHRS, YFSETQ. The CDR3 reads CASSPMTGDTYEQYF. The CDR3 DNA sequence: TGCGCCAGCAGCCCCATGACAGGGGATACCTACGAGCAGTACTTC.

Only a few counts were recorded for this clonotype. The chain links TRBV6-1 to TRBJ2-7; D is unresolved. V gave up 5 bases and J gave up 0 bases, with 11 bases separating them. Germline V gives CDR1 MNHNS, CDR2 SASEGT. The CDR3 covers 14 residues. In DNA, the CDR3 is TGTGCCAGCAGTTGGCCTCTTCGCTCCTACGAGCAGTACTTC. Translating it yields CASSWPLRSYEQYF.

V is TRBV21-1 and J is TRBJ2-6; TRBD1 was called by the table and not checked on the DNA. TRBV21-1 is listed as a pseudogene. This CDR3 has 20 amino acids. For the CDR3, the DNA is TGTGCCAGCAGCAAAAAGGGCGCGGGACAGGGAACGACTGGGGCCAACGTCCTGACTTTC. Translated: CASSKKGAGQGTTGANVLTF.

V gene TRBV6-5 combines with J gene TRBJ2-7; 7 nucleotides line up with TRBD1. This CDR3 has 11 amino acids. Trimming removed 7 bases from V and 6 bases from J; junction bases left unmatched: 3. Germline assignment: CDR1 MNHEY and CDR2 SVGAGI. The CDR3: CASTYRGEQYF. The CDR3 nucleotides are TGTGCCAGCACATACAGGGGCGAGCAGTACTTC.

The chain has TRBV7-9 and TRBJ2-7; D call uncertain. The CDR3 extends over 14 amino acids. Trimming shortened V by 5 bases and J by 5 bases, and 16 bases separated the two germline ends. CDR1 is SEHNR and CDR2 is FQNEAQ in the germline V gene (reference sequence). The chain's CDR3 is CASSPWQGGHEQYF. CDR3 in DNA: TGTGCCAGCAGCCCGTGGCAAGGTGGCCACGAGCAGTACTTC.

Points on this clonotype: A read error is possible here, since a much larger clone lies one base away. The rearrangement uses TRBV29-1 and TRBJ2-5; TRBD2 aligns across 7 bases. V shed 7 bases, J shed 4 bases, and the junction held 12 bases outside the gene matches. The length of the CDR3 is 14 residues. The germline gives CDR1 SQVTM, CDR2 ANQGSEA. Written as DNA, the CDR3 is TGCAGCGCTCCCCTACCACCGGGAGGAGAGACCCAGTACTTC. The encoded protein is CSAPLPPGGETQYF.